This entry describes one T cell receptor (beta chain). Its antigen remains unidentified. The CDR3 covers 13 residues. Germline V gene data show CDR1 as DFQATT and CDR2 as SNEGSKA (reference sequence). J was trimmed by 8 bases and V by 7 bases; bases with no gene match: 9. The sample belongs to a study of T-cell reconstitution after alpha-beta-depleted transplantation in children. Study-level findings and limits: Some patients' high day-60 TCRbeta diversity was traced to surviving recipient T cells and thymic progenitors. Among T cells one year after transplant, newly produced cells accounted for most counts and diversity.

Library preparation (for TCRbeta) was performed with unique molecular identifiers. TCRdb analysed the PCR reads with MiXCR anew, one entry per CDR3 protein. The sample yields about 200,000 distinct CDR3 sequences, roughly 7.1% seen once. This chain uses TRBV20-1 with TRBJ2-1, with 9 nucleotides matching TRBD2. Sequences were derived from PBMCs, sampled before TCRalphabeta/CD19-depleted stem cell transplant. This sequence was found in a boy under 10 years old with acute lymphoblastic leukemia, due to receive a stem cell transplant. CDR3 region: CSGAGGQIYEQFF. As DNA, the CDR3 is TGCAGTGGGGCGGGGGGGCAGATATATGAGCAGTTCTTC.